The 27 T cell receptor beta chains below come from one sample, sequenced in a study of blood T cell repertoires in COVID-19. Assay used: immunoSEQ multiplex PCR; TCRdb lists only in-frame clones, some missing. The sample lists around 320,000 clones, over 85% occurring once. The material sequenced was peripheral blood. The source is a woman in her 30s with COVID-19, enrolled during active disease.

The rearrangement links TRBV9 to TRBJ1-5, with D unresolved. Trimming pared 0 bases from V and 4 bases from J, leaving 5 bases between. Germline V gives CDR1 SGDLS, CDR2 YYNGEE. The CDR3 has 13 amino acids. The CDR3 bases are TGTGCCAGCAGCGTAGGGCCAAATCAGCCCCAGCATTTT. Its translation is CASSVGPNQPQHF.

The chain has TRBV27 and TRBJ1-2, with D perhaps matching TRBD1 (5 bases). There are 14 residues in the CDR3. V was trimmed by 11 bases and J by 3 bases, leaving 19 bases between them. Germline lookup yields CDR1 MNHEY and CDR2 SMNVEV (reference sequence). The CDR3 reads CAAASGGSDYGYTF. The CDR3 DNA reads as TGTGCCGCCGCTTCGGGGGGAAGTGACTATGGCTACACCTTC.

A single count supports this clone. The chain has TRBV4-1 and TRBJ2-5; 10 nucleotides line up with TRBD1. The CDR3 is 14 amino acids. V was clipped by 5 bases and J by 5 bases; unmatched bases: 5. Looked up from germline, CDR1 is MGHRA and CDR2 is YSYEKL. The CDR3 coding sequence is TGCGCCAGCAGCTACAGGACAGGGGGGGAGACCCAGTACTTC. Residues: CASSYRTGGETQYF.

The V call is TRBV27, the J call TRBJ2-1; weak D call: TRBD2 (5 bases). The germline V gene encodes CDR1 MNHEY and CDR2 SMNVEV (reference sequence). The CDR3 extends over 16 amino acids. Trimming stripped 3 bases from V and 7 bases from J, with 19 bases between. CDR3 amino acids: CASSFTARAPGNEQFF. The CDR3 nucleotides read TGTGCCAGCAGTTTTACGGCGCGGGCCCCGGGTAATGAGCAGTTCTTC.

This chain links TRBV28 with TRBJ2-2; D may be TRBD2 (7 bases). Trimming left V 2 bases short and J 6 bases short, with 13 bases between. This CDR3 is built from 15 residues. The germline V gene has CDR1 MDHEN and CDR2 SYDVKM. CDR3 sequence: CASSLGGAPPGELFF. The DNA of the CDR3 is TGTGCCAGCAGTTTAGGGGGGGCCCCACCCGGGGAGCTGTTTTTT.

V is TRBV28 and J is TRBJ1-5, with TRBD1 identical over 8 bases. Germline-derived CDR1 and CDR2 are MDHEN and SYDVKM. The CDR3 is made up of 14 amino acids. The V gene end was trimmed by 3 bases and the J gene end by 4 bases; junction bases not matched to a gene: 2. For the CDR3, the DNA is TGTGCCAGCAGTTTTTACAGGGGGAATCAGCCCCAGCATTTT. It specifies CASSFYRGNQPQHF.

This clone has just a few counts. The chain joins TRBV19 to TRBJ1-1; unclear D gene. This CDR3 comprises 13 residues. V was clipped by 8 bases and J by 1 base, with 11 bases between them. Germline V gene sequence: CDR1 LNHDA, CDR2 SQIVND (reference sequence). The CDR3 region has the DNA TGTGCCAGTGACGACACCACGAACACTGAAGCTTTCTTT. It yields the protein CASDDTTNTEAFF.

The rearrangement uses TRBV28 and TRBJ2-7; 8 nucleotides agree with TRBD2. V gave up 7 bases and J gave up 1 base; unmatched junction bases: 9. Germline assignment: CDR1 MDHEN and CDR2 SYDVKM. The CDR3 is made up of 15 amino acids. The CDR3 here is CASTNAGTRSYEQYF. As DNA, the CDR3 is TGTGCCAGCACCAATGCCGGGACTAGGTCCTACGAGCAGTACTTC.

This clone was picked up one time. J is TRBJ2-5 and V is TRBV5-6; 10 nucleotides agree with TRBD1. V shed 6 bases, J shed 13 bases, and the junction held 21 bases outside the gene matches. Germline V gene data show CDR1 as SGHDT and CDR2 as YYEEEE. The CDR3 is made up of 16 amino acids. The CDR3 is CASTPLGIRDRGLRYF. The CDR3 coding sequence is TGTGCCAGCACCCCTTTAGGGATCCGGGACAGGGGCCTTAGGTACTTC.

The V call is TRBV30, the J call TRBJ2-1; TRBD2 is a possible D gene (6 bases). The V gene lost 0 bases and the J gene lost 9 bases, with 15 bases spanning the gap. The germline CDR1 and CDR2 sequences are GTSNPN and SVGIG (reference sequence). The CDR3 spans 14 residues. CDR3 protein: CAWSVHHGGSEQFF. The CDR3 DNA is TGTGCCTGGAGTGTACACCACGGGGGTAGTGAGCAGTTCTTC.

This CDR3 is CASRRDRNTDTQYF. Written as DNA, the CDR3 is TGTGCCAGCAGGCGTGACAGGAACACAGATACGCAGTATTTT. J is TRBJ2-3 and V is TRBV6-5; D may be TRBD1 (6 bases). CDR1 and CDR2 (germline): MNHEY, SVGAGI. Trimming took 6 bases from V and 2 from J, leaving 12 bases between them. The CDR3 totals 14 residues.

This chain connects TRBV5-6 to TRBJ1-1; 8 nucleotides line up with TRBD1. The J segment lost 11 bases and the V segment lost 0 bases, leaving 15 bases of the junction unmatched. This CDR3 has 16 residues. Germline CDR1 reads SGHDT; CDR2 reads YYEEEE. Here the CDR3 DNA reads TGTGCCAGCAGCTTGGTGGGGACAGGCTTCACTGGGTTGGCTTTCTTT. It codes for CASSLVGTGFTGLAFF.

This clone appeared a few times. This rearrangement joins TRBV6-5 to TRBJ1-2; 8 bases are a match to TRBD1. Looked up from germline, CDR1 is MNHEY and CDR2 is SVGAGI. V trimming: 0 bases; J trimming: 5 bases; junction bases outside the gene matches: 5. The CDR3 spans 15 residues. CDR3 nucleotide sequence: TGTGCCAGCAGTTACTCCCAGGGGGCCGTTTATGGCTACACCTTC. This encodes CASSYSQGAVYGYTF.

The chain combines TRBV7-2 with TRBJ2-7; possible D gene TRBD2, 5 bases. Per germline, CDR1 SGHTA and CDR2 FQGNSA. CDR3 length: 11 residues. V lost 9 bases to trimming and J lost 4 bases, with 10 bases between them. The CDR3 nucleotides read TGTGCCAGTGGACGGGGTTACGAGCAGTACTTC. Translation gives CASGRGYEQYF.

This clone was counted a single time. The gene calls are TRBV5-1 and TRBJ2-6; D not resolved. Trimming took off 0 bases at V and 4 bases at J, with 8 bases between the two ends. The germline V gene encodes CDR1 SGHRS and CDR2 YFSETQ. The CDR3 sequence is 15 residues long. DNA for the CDR3: TGCGCCAGCAGCTTGGGGCAGGTGGGGGCCAACGTCCTGACTTTC. The encoded protein is CASSLGQVGANVLTF.

The rearrangement joins TRBV6-5 to TRBJ2-7; D uncertain. Germline-derived CDR1 and CDR2 are MNHEY and SVGAGI. V was trimmed by 11 bases and J by 0 bases, leaving 14 bases between them. The CDR3 loop spans 13 amino acids. CDR3 coding DNA: TGTGCCTGTTCGAAGTTGAGCTCCTACGAGCAGTACTTC. This translates into CACSKLSSYEQYF.

V is TRBV27 and J is TRBJ2-2; D remains ambiguous. The V gene's germline CDR1 is MNHEY and CDR2 SMNVEV (reference sequence). This CDR3 is built from 15 residues. The V end lost 5 bases, the J end lost 0 bases, and 10 bases lay between the germline ends. The CDR3 sequence is CASSPFETNTGELFF. In nucleotides, the CDR3 is TGTGCCAGCAGTCCCTTTGAGACGAACACCGGGGAGCTGTTTTTT.

The chain joins TRBV27 to TRBJ2-3, with 9 positions matching TRBD1. The CDR3 is 16 amino acids. The junction had 8 bases not matched to a gene; V was cut back by 3 bases and J by 4 bases. CDR1 is MNHEY and CDR2 is SMNVEV in the germline V gene (reference sequence). DNA for the CDR3: TGTGCCAGCAGTTTTCTGCTGGGACAGGGCCCAGATACGCAGTATTTT. Protein sequence: CASSFLLGQGPDTQYF.

J is TRBJ2-1 and V is TRBV18; 7 positions agree with TRBD1. The germline V gene has CDR1 KGHSH and CDR2 LQKENI. After removal of 4 bases from V and 3 bases from J, the junction contained 6 bases not matched to a gene. The CDR3 is made up of 15 amino acids. The CDR3 DNA reads as TGTGCCAGCTCACTCCCGGGACAGATCTACAATGAGCAGTTCTTC. It is translated as CASSLPGQIYNEQFF. The full variable domain, completed using reference TRBV18 and TRBJ2-1, is NAGVMQNPRHLVRRRGQEARLRCSPMKGHSHVYWYRQLPEEGLKFMVYLQKENIIDESGMPKERFSAEFPKEGPSILRIQQVVRGDSAAYFCASSLPGQIYNEQFFGPGTRLTVL.

The genes are TRBV5-4 and TRBJ2-5; 8 nucleotides line up with TRBD2. This CDR3 region has 13 residues. V lost 2 bases, J lost 4 bases, and 1 base stayed unmatched. The germline CDR1 and CDR2 sequences are SGHNT and YYREEE (reference sequence). Here the CDR3 DNA reads TGTGCCAGCAGCTTTCGGGGGGGAGAGACCCAGTACTTC. It specifies CASSFRGGETQYF.

The chain couples TRBV5-1 to TRBJ2-5; 11 bases agree with TRBD1. Germline V gene data show CDR1 as SGHRS and CDR2 as YFSETQ. Trimming at V came to 4 bases and at J to 1 base, leaving 6 bases not matched to a gene. This CDR3 has 16 amino acids. CDR3 residues: CASSSRGQGGQETQYF. CDR3 coding DNA: TGCGCCAGCAGCAGCCGGGGACAGGGGGGCCAAGAGACCCAGTACTTC.

The chain carries TRBV2 and TRBJ1-2; TRBD1 is a possible D gene (6 bases). CDR1 and CDR2 from the germline V gene are SNHLY and FYNNEI. Deletions cut 4 bases from V and 8 bases from J, with 14 bases between. The CDR3 has 13 amino acids. CDR3 coding DNA: TGTGCCAGCAGTGGCAGGGGCGGCCGGGGCTACACCTTC. Its translation: CASSGRGGRGYTF.

V is TRBV5-1 and J is TRBJ2-2; 7 bases agree with TRBD2. Looked up from germline, CDR1 is SGHRS and CDR2 is YFSETQ. The CDR3 spans 16 residues. V lost 1 base and J lost 5; bases outside the gene matches: 8. The CDR3 DNA sequence: TGCGCCAGCAGCTTGCCGGCTAGCGGAGATACCGGGGAGCTGTTTTTT. Translation: CASSLPASGDTGELFF.

This chain joins TRBV19 and TRBJ2-7; 7 bases align to TRBD2. From germline, CDR1 is LNHDA and CDR2 SQIVND (reference sequence). J gave up 0 bases and V 4 bases, and 3 bases lay outside the gene matches. The CDR3 is 14 residues long. Here the CDR3 DNA reads TGTGCCAGTAGTAGGGGGGGTCGCTCCTACGAGCAGTACTTC. It codes for CASSRGGRSYEQYF.

This clone was recorded once. The gene calls are TRBV28 and TRBJ1-1; D is perhaps TRBD1 (6 bases). Germline CDR1 is MDHEN and CDR2 is SYDVKM. This CDR3 is 19 amino acids long. The germline V and J ends were trimmed by 3 bases and 0 bases, with 23 bases remaining between them. The DNA for the CDR3 is TGTGCCAGCAGTTTCGACCCCCCTTCGGTCGACAGGTTGAACACTGAAGCTTTCTTT. Its translation: CASSFDPPSVDRLNTEAFF.

The chain is built from TRBV28 and TRBJ2-7, with TRBD2 as a possible D gene (5 bases). The germline V and J ends were trimmed by 4 bases and 6 bases, with 7 bases remaining between them. The V gene's germline CDR1 is MDHEN and CDR2 SYDVKM. The CDR3 is made up of 11 amino acids. CDR3 region: CASSSRAEQYF. The DNA of the CDR3 is TGTGCCAGCAGTTCGCGGGCCGAGCAGTACTTC.

This chain joins TRBV10-2 and TRBJ1-1; D is unresolved. Trimming stripped 7 bases from V and 1 base from J, with 13 bases between. The CDR3 contains 14 residues. CDR1 is WSHSY, CDR2 SAAADI, per germline. The DNA for the CDR3 is TGCGCCAGCATGGAAGCGTCCGCGAACACTGAAGCTTTCTTT. Translation gives CASMEASANTEAFF.